This T cell receptor (beta chain) originates from a study of cytotoxic CD8 clonotypes in ibrutinib-treated CLL (dated by TCRdb to the early 2020s). Looking at the study overall: The cohort included roughly 15 treatment-naive and approximately twelve relapsed/refractory patients; about 18 were IGHV unmutated. Cryopreserved peripheral blood mononuclear cells were collected at three points: before therapy, at response, and at either sustained remission or disease progression. Longitudinal samples were available for about 30% of the roughly 86 trial participants. An average of about 260,000 productive templates and 94,082 productive rearrangements was obtained per sample. All remission and progressive disease samples were collected while patients were still receiving ibrutinib. Responses were partial in 24 patients and complete in 2; after median about 63 months follow-up, about 14 stayed in remission and roughly twelve progressed. Response samples were obtained after a median of 12 months of treatment, with a range of about 6 to 36 months.

The time point label, read with the paper, signifies: about eleven months on ibrutinib. For TCR beta library preparation, about 2 micrograms of genomic DNA was extracted from cryopreserved PBMCs. High-throughput TCR beta sequencing was performed on longitudinal blood samples from CLL patients receiving ibrutinib monotherapy. The patients were enrolled in a single-center, open-label phase 2 trial of ibrutinib monotherapy. General findings and caveats noted by the study authors: Public clonotypes were rare and either contracted or stayed stable during treatment, and the rise in clonality at ibrutinib response reflected the expansion of private clonotypes. Baseline clonality exceeded that of age-matched healthy donors and correlated strongly with circulating CD8+ T-cell counts. Sustained-remission and progressing patients did not have matched sampling times, and lymph node repertoires were not examined. An increase in clonality was observed at ibrutinib response, with clonality remaining stable during sustained remission and falling back toward baseline at progression.

Turning to this clone: Its specific antigen is unknown. No clone much larger than this one lies a single base away; base qualities are absent.

On a MiSeq, deep resolution sequencing aimed for a depth between 1 in 1 million and 1 in 200,000 T cells, with each clonotype covered approximately 10x on average. The immunoSEQ hsTCRB Kit was used to generate the TCR beta libraries. In the authors' own workflow: The data were analyzed with ImmunoSEQ Analyzer and ImmunoSEQ Data Assistant, and V, D and J gene assignments followed IMGT definitions. Clonality, with values ranging from 0 to 1, was calculated as one minus the normalized Shannon entropy of productive rearrangement frequencies. Only overrepresented clonotypes making up at least 0.05% of the repertoire of each patient were included in the public clonotype analysis. Thirteen repertoires from age-matched healthy donors, obtained from immuneACCESS, served as clonality controls. Not all clones reach the TCRdb copy of this immuneACCESS table, which keeps in-frame sequences only. Checked studies attribute under half of the gap to unresolved V genes and leave the rest unexplained. The DNA was the basis for D and trimming; V, J and clone size are from that table. The sample profile shows 58,000 or so clones; 57% of them were found once. Jointly, the top ten make up over 12% of the sample.

According to the germline V gene (reference sequence), CDR1 reads WNHNN and CDR2 reads SYGVQD. The CDR3, from cysteine to phenylalanine, totals 13 residues. The retained sequence is limited to the CDR3, 39 bases, with the frame set at the first base. Trimming at the junction amounts to 2 bases on V and 5 bases on J, and the germline ends lie 10 bases apart. The chain employs TRBV10-1 and TRBJ2-7; the D gene identity is not certain. The receptor was isolated from a human donor with chronic lymphocytic leukemia. Sequenced here: PBMCs, sampled after 12 months of ibrutinib treatment. The DNA sequence reads TGCGCCAGCAGTGAGCGCGCGGACCACGAGCAGTACTTC. Its translation is CASSERADHEQYF.